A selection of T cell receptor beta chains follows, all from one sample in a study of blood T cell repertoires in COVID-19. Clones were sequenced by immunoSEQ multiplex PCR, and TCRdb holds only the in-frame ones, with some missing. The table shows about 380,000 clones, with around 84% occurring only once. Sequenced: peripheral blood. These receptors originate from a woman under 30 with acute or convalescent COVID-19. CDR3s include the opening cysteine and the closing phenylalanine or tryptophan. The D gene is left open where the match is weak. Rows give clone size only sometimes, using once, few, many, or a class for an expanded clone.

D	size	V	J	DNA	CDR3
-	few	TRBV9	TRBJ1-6	TGTGCCAGCAGCCCGAGTCCGGGACAAAATAATTCACCCCTCCACTTT	CASSPSPGQNNSPLHF
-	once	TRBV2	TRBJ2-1	TGTGCCAGCAGTGATCGACTAGTGAACTACAATGAGCAGTTCTTC	CASSDRLVNYNEQFF
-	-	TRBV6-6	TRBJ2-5	TGTGCCACCGCAGGGTTCGGTATCGCTGTTGAGACCCAGTACTTC	CATAGFGIAVETQYF
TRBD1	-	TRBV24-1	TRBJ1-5	TGTGCCACCACCCAGGGGGGCAATCAGCCCCAGCATTTT	CATTQGGNQPQHF
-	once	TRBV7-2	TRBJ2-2	TGTGCCAGCAGCTTCGGGGGGCCGAACACCGGGGAGCTGTTTTTT	CASSFGGPNTGELFF
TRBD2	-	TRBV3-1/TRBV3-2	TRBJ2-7	TGTGCCAGCAGCCTACACTCCGGGACTAGCGGTATCGAGCAGTACTTC	CASSLHSGTSGIEQYF
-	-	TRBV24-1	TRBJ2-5	TGTGCCACCAGTGAAGCTTCCCAAGAGACCCAGTACTTC	CATSEASQETQYF
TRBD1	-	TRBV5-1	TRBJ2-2	TGCGCCAGCAGCACGGGGGACAGGGGGCAGACCGGGGAGCTGTTTTTT	CASSTGDRGQTGELFF
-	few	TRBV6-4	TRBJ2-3	TGTGCCAGCAGTGATGGCCGGGAAGCAGATACGCAGTATTTT	CASSDGREADTQYF
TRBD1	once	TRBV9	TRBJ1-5	TGTGCCAGCAGCGTGGGACAGAGCAATCAGCCCCAGCATTTT	CASSVGQSNQPQHF
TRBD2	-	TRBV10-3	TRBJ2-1	TGTGCCATCAGTGGTCTCCGGGCCTCCGGGGGGGATGAGCAGTTCTTC	CAISGLRASGGDEQFF